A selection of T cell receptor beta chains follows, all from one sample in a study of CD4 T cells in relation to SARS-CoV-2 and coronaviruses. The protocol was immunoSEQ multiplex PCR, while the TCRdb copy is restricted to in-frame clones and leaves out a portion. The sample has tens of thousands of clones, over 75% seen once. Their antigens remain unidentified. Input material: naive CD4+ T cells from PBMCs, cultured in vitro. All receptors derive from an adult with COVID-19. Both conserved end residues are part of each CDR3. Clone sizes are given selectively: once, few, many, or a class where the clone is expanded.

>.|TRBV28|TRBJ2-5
CASRPAGGLQETQYF
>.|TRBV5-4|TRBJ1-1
CASSRERGQGAIRTEAFF
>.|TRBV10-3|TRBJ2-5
CAISDPLTLNGGQYF
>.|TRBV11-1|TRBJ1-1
CASSLFEKNTEAFF
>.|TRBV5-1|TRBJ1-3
CASSPGQGGNTIYF
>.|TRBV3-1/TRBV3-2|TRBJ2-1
CASSQARMLSSYNEQFF
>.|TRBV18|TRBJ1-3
CASSPPGKGAGNTIYF
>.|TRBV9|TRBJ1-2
CASSVGGIYGYTF
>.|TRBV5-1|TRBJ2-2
CASSLASGRGSGELFF
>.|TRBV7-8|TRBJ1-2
CASSLGSGPAYGYTF
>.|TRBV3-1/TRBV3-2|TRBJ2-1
CASSPSSVQAPLYNEQFF
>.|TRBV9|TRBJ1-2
CASSVATGGLYYTF
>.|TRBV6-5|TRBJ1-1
CASSSLQQKGSGAFF
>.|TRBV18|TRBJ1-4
CASSPSGRMKKLFF
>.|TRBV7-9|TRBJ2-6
CASSFESSGANVLTF
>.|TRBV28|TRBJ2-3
CASSLLPSGGLTDTQYF
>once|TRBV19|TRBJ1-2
CASSIGLRIPNGYTF
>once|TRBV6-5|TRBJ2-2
CASRLAATGELFF
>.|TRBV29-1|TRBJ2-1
CSVRAVASNEQFF
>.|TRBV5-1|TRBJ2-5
CASSRTRGRETQYF
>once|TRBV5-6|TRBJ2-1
CASSFRSGGHEQFF
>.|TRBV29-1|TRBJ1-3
CSVGWVWASGNTIYF
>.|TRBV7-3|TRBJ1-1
CASSLKPTGGNTEAFF
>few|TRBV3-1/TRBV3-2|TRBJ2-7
CASSQVGFRTYEQYF
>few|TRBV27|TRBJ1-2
CASSPRDGAPYGYTF
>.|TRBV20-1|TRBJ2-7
CSANEQYF
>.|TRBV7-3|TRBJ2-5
CASSPNGGGGRETQYF
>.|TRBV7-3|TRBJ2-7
CASSLIGGASYEQYF
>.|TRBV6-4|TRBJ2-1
CASSEGLAGVDEQFF
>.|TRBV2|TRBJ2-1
CASMDREGSYNEQFF
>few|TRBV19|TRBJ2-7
CASSRSADGFYEQYF
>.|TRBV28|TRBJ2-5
CASHTPREWRETQYF
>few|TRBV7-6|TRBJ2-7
CASSGTGSHEQYF
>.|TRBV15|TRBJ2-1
CATSRGLAGNNEQFF
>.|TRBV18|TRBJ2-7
CASSPLAVVSYEQYF
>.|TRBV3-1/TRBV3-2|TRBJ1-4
CASSPTTGQDEKLFF
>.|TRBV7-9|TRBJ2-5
CASSPGTSGIRETQYF
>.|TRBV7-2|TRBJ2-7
CASSPLQGYEQYF
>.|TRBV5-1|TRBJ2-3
CASSLEGTADTQYF
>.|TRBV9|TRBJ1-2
CASSPSGGGRGGYTF
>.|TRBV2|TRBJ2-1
CASTPLVSYNEQFF
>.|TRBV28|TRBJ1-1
CASSSFGRTPEAFF
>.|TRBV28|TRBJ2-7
CASSLGGLHPYEQYF
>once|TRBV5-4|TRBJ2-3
CASSFGQSASTDTQYF
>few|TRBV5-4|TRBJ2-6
CASSSGNSGANVLTF